The T cell receptor (beta chain) under discussion was sequenced for a study of T cell changes during pregnancy in multiple sclerosis. Germline V gives CDR1 LNHNV, CDR2 YYDKDF (reference sequence). This CDR3 has 15 amino acids. The ends lost 8 bases at V and 7 bases at J; junction bases unmatched: 16. Assay: immunoSEQ multiplex PCR; the TCRdb copy retains only in-frame clones and omits some. The data show approximately 88,000 clones, about 94% seen once. This chain joins TRBV15 and TRBJ1-1, with 7 bases aligning to TRBD1. This receptor was identified in a female donor with multiple sclerosis, enrolled in a pregnancy study. Sequenced material: peripheral blood, taken in the third trimester of pregnancy. As DNA, the CDR3 is TGTGCCACCCTTAAGGACAGGCTACAGAGGGTTGAAGCTTTCTTT. The encoded protein is CATLKDRLQRVEAFF. Full variable domain (outside the CDR3, taken from reference TRBV15 and TRBJ1-1): DAMVIQNPRYQVTQFGKPVTLSCSQTLNHNVMYWYQQKSSQAPKLLFHYYDKDFNNEADTPDNFQSRRPNTSFCFLDIRSPGLGDTAMYLCATLKDRLQRVEAFFGQGTRLTVV.